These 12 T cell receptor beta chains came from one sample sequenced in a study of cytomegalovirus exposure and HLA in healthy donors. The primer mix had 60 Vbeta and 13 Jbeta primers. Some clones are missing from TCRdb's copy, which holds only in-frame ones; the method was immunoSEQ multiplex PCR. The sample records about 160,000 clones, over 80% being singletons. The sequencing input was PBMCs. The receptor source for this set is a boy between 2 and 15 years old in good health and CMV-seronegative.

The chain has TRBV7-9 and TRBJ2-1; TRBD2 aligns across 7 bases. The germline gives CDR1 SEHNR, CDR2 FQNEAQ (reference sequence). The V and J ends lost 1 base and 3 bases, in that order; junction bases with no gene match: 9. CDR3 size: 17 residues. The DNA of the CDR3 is TGTGCCAGCAGCTTAGTCGGACGGGGGGTCGGCTACAATGAGCAGTTCTTC. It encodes CASSLVGRGVGYNEQFF.

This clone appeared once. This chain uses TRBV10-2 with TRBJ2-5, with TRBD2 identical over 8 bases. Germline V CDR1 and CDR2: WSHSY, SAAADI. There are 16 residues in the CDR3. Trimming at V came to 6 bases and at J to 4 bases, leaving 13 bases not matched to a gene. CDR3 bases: TGCGCCAGCAGCCTCTCCGGGCGGGGGGTTGGAGAGACCCAGTACTTC. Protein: CASSLSGRGVGETQYF.

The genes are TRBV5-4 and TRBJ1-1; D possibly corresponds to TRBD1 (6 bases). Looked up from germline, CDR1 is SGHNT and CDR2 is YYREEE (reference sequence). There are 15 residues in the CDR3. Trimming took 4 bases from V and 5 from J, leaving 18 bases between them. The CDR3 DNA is TGTGCCAGCAGCCCGCGGGTGCGGGGGGCAACTGAAGCTTTCTTT. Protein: CASSPRVRGATEAFF.

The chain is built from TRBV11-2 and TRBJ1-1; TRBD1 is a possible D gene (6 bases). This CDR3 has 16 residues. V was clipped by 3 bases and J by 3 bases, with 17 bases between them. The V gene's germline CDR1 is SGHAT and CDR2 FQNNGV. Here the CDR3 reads CASSFAGVDSDTEAFF. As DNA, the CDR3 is TGTGCCAGCAGCTTCGCCGGGGTGGACAGTGACACTGAAGCTTTCTTT.

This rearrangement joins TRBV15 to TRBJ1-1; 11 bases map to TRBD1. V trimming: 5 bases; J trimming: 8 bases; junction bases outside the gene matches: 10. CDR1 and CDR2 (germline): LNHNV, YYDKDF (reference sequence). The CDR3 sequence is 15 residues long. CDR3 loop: CATSRTRDRGSEAFF. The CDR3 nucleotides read TGTGCCACCAGCCGGACCCGGGACAGGGGGTCGGAAGCTTTCTTT.

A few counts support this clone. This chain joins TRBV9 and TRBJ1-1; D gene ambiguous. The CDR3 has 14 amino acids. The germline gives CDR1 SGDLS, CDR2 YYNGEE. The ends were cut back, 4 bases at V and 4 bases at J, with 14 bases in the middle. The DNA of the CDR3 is TGTGCCAGCAGCCCCCTAGGGAGGGCCACTGAAGCTTTCTTT. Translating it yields CASSPLGRATEAFF.

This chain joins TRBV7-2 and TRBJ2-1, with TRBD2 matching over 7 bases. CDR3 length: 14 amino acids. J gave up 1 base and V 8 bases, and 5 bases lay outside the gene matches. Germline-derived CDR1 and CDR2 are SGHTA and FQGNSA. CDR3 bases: TGTGCCAGCTCCCGGGAGGTATCCTACAATGAGCAGTTCTTC. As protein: CASSREVSYNEQFF.

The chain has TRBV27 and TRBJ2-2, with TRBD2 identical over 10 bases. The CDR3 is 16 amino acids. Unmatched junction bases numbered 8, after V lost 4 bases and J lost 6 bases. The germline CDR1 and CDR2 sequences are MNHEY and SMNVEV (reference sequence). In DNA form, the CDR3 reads TGTGCCAGCAGTTACAGCGGGAGGGCCTATCCCGGGGAGCTGTTTTTT. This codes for CASSYSGRAYPGELFF.

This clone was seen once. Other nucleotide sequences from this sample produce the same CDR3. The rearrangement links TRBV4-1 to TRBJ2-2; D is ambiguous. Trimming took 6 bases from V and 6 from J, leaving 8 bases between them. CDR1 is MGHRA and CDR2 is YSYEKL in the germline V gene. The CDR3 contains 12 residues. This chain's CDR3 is CASRRVSGELFF. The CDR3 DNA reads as TGCGCCAGCAGACGAGTTTCCGGGGAGCTGTTTTTT.

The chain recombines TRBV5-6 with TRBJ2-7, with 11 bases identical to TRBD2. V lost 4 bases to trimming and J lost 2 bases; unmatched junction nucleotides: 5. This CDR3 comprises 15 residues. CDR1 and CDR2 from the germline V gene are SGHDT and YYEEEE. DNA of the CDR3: TGTGCCAGCAGCCCGACTAGCGGGATCGCCTACGAGCAGTACTTC. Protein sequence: CASSPTSGIAYEQYF.

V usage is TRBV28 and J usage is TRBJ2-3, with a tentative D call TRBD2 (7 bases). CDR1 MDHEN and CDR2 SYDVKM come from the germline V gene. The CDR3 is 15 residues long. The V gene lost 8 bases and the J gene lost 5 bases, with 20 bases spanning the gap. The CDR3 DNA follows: TGTGCCAGCTCCCTTGGGGGGGCGCAGGAAGATACGCAGTATTTT. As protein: CASSLGGAQEDTQYF.

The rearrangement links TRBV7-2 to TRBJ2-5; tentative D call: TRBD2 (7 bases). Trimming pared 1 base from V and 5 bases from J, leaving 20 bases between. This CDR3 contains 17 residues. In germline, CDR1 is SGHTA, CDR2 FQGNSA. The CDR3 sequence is CASSLGPAGADEETQYF. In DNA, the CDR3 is TGTGCCAGCAGCTTAGGCCCTGCGGGGGCCGACGAGGAGACCCAGTACTTC.